This TCR beta chain was captured in a study of blood T cells in healthy people across ages. Per germline, CDR1 SGHDN and CDR2 FVKESK. V dropped 1 base and J dropped 5 bases, with 11 bases sitting between them. This CDR3 spans 15 amino acids. Using a J-beta primer mix together with a sample-barcoded 5' primer, a second PCR was run for roughly 6 to 12 cycles. TCRdb reprocessed the 5' RACE reads via MiXCR and lists one record per CDR3 protein. The profile shows 780,000 or so distinct CDR3 sequences, approximately 25% of them singletons. These data are also associated with another study on T cells of mothers and their children.

Source material: blood. This chain links TRBV14 with TRBJ1-4; D unresolved. The TCR originated in a boy between 5 and 17 years old in good health. CDR3 residues: CASSQVGKQNEKLFF. The CDR3 DNA follows: TGTGCCAGCAGCCAAGTTGGGAAGCAGAATGAAAAACTGTTTTTT.